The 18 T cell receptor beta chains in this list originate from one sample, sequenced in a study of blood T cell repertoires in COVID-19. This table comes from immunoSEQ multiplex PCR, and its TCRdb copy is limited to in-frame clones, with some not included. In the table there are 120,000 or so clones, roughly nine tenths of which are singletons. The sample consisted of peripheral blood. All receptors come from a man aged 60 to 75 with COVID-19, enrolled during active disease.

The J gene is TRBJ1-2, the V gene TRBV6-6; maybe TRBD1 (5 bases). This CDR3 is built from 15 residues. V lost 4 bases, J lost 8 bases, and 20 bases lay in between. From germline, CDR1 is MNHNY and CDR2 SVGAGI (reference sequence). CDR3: CASSSSAGPLSGYTF. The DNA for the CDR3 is TGTGCCAGCAGTTCCAGTGCAGGGCCCCTTAGCGGCTACACCTTC.

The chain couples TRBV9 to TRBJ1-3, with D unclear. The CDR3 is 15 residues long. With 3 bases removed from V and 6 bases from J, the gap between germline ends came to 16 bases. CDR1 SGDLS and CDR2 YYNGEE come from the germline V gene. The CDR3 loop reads CASSGTAISANTIYF. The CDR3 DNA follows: TGTGCCAGCAGCGGTACAGCAATCAGTGCAAACACCATATATTTT. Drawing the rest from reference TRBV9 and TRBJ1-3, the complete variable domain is DSGVTQTPKHLITATGQRVTLRCSPRSGDLSVYWYQQSLDQGLQFLIQYYNGEERAKGNILERFSAQQFPDLHSELNLSSLELGDSALYFCASSGTAISANTIYFGEGSWLTVV.

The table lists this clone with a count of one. The CDR3 nucleotides are TGTGCCAGTAGTATGACAGGGATTGAAAAAGCTTTCTTT. This gives the protein CASSMTGIEKAFF. The chain is built from TRBV19 and TRBJ1-1; 7 nucleotides agree with TRBD1. This CDR3 is built from 13 residues. Germline V gene data show CDR1 as LNHDA and CDR2 as SQIVND (reference sequence). V shed 3 bases, J shed 9 bases, and the junction held 7 bases outside the gene matches.

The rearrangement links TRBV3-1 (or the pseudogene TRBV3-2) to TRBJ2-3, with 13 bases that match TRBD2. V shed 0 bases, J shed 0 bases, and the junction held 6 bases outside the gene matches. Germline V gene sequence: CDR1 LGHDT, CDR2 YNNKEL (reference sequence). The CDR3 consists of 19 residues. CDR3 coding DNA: TGTGCCAGCAGCCAAGATCTTGAACTAGCGGGAGGGAGCACAGATACGCAGTATTTT. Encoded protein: CASSQDLELAGGSTDTQYF.

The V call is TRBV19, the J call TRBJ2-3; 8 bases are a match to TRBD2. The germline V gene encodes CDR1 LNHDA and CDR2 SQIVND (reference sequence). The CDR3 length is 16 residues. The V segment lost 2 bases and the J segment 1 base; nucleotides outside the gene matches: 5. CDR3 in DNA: TGTGCCAGTAGTATATGGGGGCGGGAGGGCACAGATACGCAGTATTTT. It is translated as CASSIWGREGTDTQYF.

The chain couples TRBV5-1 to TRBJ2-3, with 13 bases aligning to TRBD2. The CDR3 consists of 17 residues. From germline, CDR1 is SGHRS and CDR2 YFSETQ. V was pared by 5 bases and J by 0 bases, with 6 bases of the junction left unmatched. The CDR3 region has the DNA TGCGCCAGCAGGCGGACTAGCGGGAGCCCTAGCACAGATACGCAGTATTTT. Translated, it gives CASRRTSGSPSTDTQYF.

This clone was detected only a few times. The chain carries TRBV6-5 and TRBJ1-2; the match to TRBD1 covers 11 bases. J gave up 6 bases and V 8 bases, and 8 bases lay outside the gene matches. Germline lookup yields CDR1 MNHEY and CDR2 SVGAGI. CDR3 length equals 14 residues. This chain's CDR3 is CASAFRGQGDGYTF. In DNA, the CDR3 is TGTGCCAGCGCCTTCCGGGGACAGGGGGATGGCTACACCTTC.

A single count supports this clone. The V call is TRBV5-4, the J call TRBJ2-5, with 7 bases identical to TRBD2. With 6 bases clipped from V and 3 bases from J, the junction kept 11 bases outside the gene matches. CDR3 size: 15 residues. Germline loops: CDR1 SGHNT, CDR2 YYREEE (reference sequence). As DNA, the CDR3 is TGTGCCAGCACCGGGGGAGGGGCGCGGGAAGAGACCCAGTACTTC. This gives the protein CASTGGGAREETQYF.

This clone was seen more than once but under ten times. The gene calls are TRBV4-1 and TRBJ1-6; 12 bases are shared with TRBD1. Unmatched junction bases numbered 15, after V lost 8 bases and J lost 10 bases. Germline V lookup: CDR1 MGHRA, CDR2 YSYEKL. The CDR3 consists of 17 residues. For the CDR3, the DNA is TGCGCCAGCCGGCTATCCCGGGACAGGGGGCTCTCCTCACCCCTCCACTTT. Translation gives CASRLSRDRGLSSPLHF.

Here the CDR3 reads CAWSDTLRTGGQYSNQPQHF. For the CDR3, the DNA is TGTGCCTGGAGTGACACCCTTCGGACAGGGGGGCAATATAGCAATCAGCCCCAGCATTTT. The chain carries TRBV30 and TRBJ1-5; TRBD1 aligns across 10 bases. Germline CDR1 reads GTSNPN; CDR2 reads SVGIG (reference sequence). The CDR3 runs 20 residues. J was trimmed by 0 bases and V by 1 base; bases with no gene match: 15.

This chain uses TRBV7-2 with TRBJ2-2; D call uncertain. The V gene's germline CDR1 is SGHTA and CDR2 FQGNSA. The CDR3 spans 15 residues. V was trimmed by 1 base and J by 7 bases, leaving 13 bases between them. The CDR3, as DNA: TGTGCCAGCAGCTTAGATGACCGGGTAGGCGGGGAGCTGTTTTTT. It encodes CASSLDDRVGGELFF.

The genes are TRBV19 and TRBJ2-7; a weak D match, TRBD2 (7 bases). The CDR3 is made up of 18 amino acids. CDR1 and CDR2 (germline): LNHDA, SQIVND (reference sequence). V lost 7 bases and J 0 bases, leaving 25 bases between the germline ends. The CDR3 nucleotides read TGTGCCAGTACCACTGGGGGGGCAGGGGAGGCCGGCTCCTACGAGCAGTACTTC. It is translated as CASTTGGAGEAGSYEQYF.

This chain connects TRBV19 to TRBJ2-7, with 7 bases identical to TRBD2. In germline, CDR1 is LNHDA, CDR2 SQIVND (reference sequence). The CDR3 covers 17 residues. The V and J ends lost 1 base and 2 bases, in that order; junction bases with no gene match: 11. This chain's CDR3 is CASSIGGGASGPYEQYF. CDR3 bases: TGTGCCAGTAGTATAGGGGGAGGGGCTAGCGGACCCTACGAGCAGTACTTC.

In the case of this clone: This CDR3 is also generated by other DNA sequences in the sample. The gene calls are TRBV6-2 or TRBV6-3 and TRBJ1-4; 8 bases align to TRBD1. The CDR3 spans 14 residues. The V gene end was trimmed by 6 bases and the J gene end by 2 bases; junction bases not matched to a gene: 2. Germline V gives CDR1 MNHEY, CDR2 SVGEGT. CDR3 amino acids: CASSRQGTNEKLFF. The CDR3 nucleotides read TGTGCCAGCAGCAGACAGGGGACTAATGAAAAACTGTTTTTT.

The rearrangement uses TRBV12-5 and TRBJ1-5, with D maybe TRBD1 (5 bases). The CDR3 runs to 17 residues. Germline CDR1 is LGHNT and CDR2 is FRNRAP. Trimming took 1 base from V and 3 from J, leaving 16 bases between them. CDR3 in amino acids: CASGLATGGYLNQPQHF. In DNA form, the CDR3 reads TGTGCTAGTGGTTTGGCAACCGGGGGTTACCTCAATCAGCCCCAGCATTTT. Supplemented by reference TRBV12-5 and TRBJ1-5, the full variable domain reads DARVTQTPRHKVTEMGQEVTMRCQPILGHNTVFWYRQTMMQGLELLAYFRNRAPLDDSGMPKDRFSAEMPDATLATLKIQPSEPRDSAVYFCASGLATGGYLNQPQHFGDGTRLSIL.

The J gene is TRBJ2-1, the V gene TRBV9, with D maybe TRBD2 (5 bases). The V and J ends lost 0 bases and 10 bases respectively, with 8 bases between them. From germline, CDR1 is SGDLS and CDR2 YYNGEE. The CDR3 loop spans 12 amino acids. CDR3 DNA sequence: TGTGCCAGCAGCGTAGTGGCGGGCGAGCAGTTCTTC. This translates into CASSVVAGEQFF.

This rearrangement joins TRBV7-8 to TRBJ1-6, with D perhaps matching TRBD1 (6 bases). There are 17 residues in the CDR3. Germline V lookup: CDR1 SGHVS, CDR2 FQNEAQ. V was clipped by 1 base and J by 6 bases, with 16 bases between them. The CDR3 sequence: CASSLEARGPFNSPLHF. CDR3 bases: TGTGCCAGCAGCTTAGAGGCCAGGGGTCCGTTTAATTCACCCCTCCACTTT.

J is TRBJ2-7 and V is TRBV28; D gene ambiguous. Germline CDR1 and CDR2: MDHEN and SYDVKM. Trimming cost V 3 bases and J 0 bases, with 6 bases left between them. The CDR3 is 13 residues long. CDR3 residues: CASSFASSYEQYF. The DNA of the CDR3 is TGTGCCAGCAGTTTCGCTAGCTCCTACGAGCAGTACTTC.